This T cell receptor (beta chain) was sequenced during a study of T cell changes during pregnancy in multiple sclerosis. The data were produced by immunoSEQ multiplex PCR, yet TCRdb's version contains in-frame clones alone and is incomplete. The data contain over 35,000 clones, around nine tenths of them singletons. This CDR3 comprises 14 residues. V dropped 3 bases and J dropped 5 bases, with 14 bases sitting between them. The germline V gene has CDR1 SGHKS and CDR2 YYEKEE (reference sequence). V and J are TRBV5-5 and TRBJ1-2; D is possibly TRBD1 (6 bases). The sequencing used CD4+ T cells from peripheral blood mononuclear cells, collected in the first trimester of pregnancy. The receptor was isolated from a female donor in good health, enrolled as a control in a pregnancy study. The CDR3 loop is CASSSDYRVYGYTF. CDR3 coding DNA: TGTGCCAGCAGCTCCGACTACAGGGTTTATGGCTACACCTTC.